At least ten counts were recorded for the clone carrying this T cell receptor (beta chain). What it binds is unknown. Using RNA template, CDR3s of TCR alpha and beta were amplified with iRepertoire arm-PCR. One-step reverse transcription and amplification started from approximately 100-400 ng of tissue mRNA or PBMC total RNA. One entry per CDR3 protein, called by TCRdb with MiXCR from the multiplex PCR reads. The sample consists of under 200,000 distinct CDR3 sequences, around 40% of them appearing once. The V and J ends lost 7 bases and 2 bases, in that order; junction bases with no gene match: 6. Per the germline V gene, CDR1 is SGHRS and CDR2 is YFSETQ. This CDR3 contains 14 residues. The entry originates in a study of glioma-infiltrating T cells. Regarding the study as a whole: Above-expected tissue-blood divergence occurred in all gliomas, most in low-grade ones. Tissue and blood shared very few CDR3 sequences.

This clonotype was obtained from a human donor with low-grade glioma or glioblastoma, undergoing nonglioma brain surgery, or in good health (not recorded which). Material for sequencing was glioma tissue, nonneoplastic brain tissue, or PBMCs (not recorded which). This chain uses TRBV5-1 with TRBJ2-3; 8 bases map to TRBD1. The CDR3 region has the DNA TGCGCCAGCCTCCGGGACAGGACCACAGATACGCAGTATTTT. Protein sequence: CASLRDRTTDTQYF.